This TCR beta chain stems from a study of blood T cell repertoires in COVID-19 (dated by TCRdb to about 2020). Describing the broader study: Collaborator samples came from the United States, Italy and Spain and covered acute and convalescent phases of COVID-19. The material from the prospective study consisted of cDNA or gDNA derived from T cells, B-cell-depleted T cells, or PBMCs. The dataset comprised deeply sampled blood TCRbeta repertoires from subjects exposed to, actively infected with, or recovered from COVID-19. The repertoires were released in a freely available public database intended as a resource for research on the immune response to SARS-CoV-2. Samples were obtained from the ongoing ImmuneRACE study (first 160 participants) and from over a thousand subjects provided by 6 global collaborators. Sample metadata almost always included a de-identified subject ID, COVID-19 status, age in years and sex. Where available, HLA class I and class II types were obtained from metadata supplied by the sample provider rather than from assay-based typing. Study-wide conclusions, independent of this receptor: Clinical and demographic metadata were provided uncurated, with the amount varying by source and participant.

The CDR3 measures 12 amino acids from cysteine to phenylalanine. The kept DNA is CDR3 alone, 36 bases in frame from the first base. Trimming at the junction amounts to 2 bases on V and 4 bases on J, and the germline ends lie 5 bases apart. CDR1 LGHDT and CDR2 YNNKEL were looked up in the germline V gene (reference sequence). TCRbeta CDR3 regions were amplified from genomic DNA using the immunoSEQ Assay, a bias-controlled multiplex PCR. Turning to the authors' computational methods: Nucleated cell counts per sample were estimated from amplification of reference gene primers within the assay. Sequence reads were collapsed and filtered to measure the absolute abundance of every unique TCRbeta CDR3 rearrangement. Productive Simpson clonality was computed per sample as the square root of Simpson's diversity index over productive rearrangements. This immuneACCESS table, as held by TCRdb, lists in-frame sequences with V and J called but not all clones. Of the missing ones, under half trace to an unresolved V gene in checked studies; the others have no known cause. The V and J calls and clone size come from that table; D and trimming were worked out from the DNA. This sample has about 200,000 clones in its table, and around 91% of those were observed once. The top ten clones comprise 0.62% of the sample.

Each collaborating institution followed its own protocols to collect whole blood in K2EDTA tubes. For TCRbeta analysis, collaborator samples were shipped as frozen whole blood, as isolated PBMCs, or as DNA extracted from either sample type. A word on this clone: Its cognate antigen has yet to be identified. The sample holds no much larger clone one base away, and base qualities are not on file.

This TCR derives from a man aged 45 to 65 with acute or convalescent COVID-19. Sequences were obtained from peripheral blood. The chain couples TRBV3-1 (or the pseudogene TRBV3-2) to TRBJ1-1; the D gene identity is not certain. CDR3 region: CASSQTVTEAFF. The bases are TGTGCCAGCAGCCAAACAGTCACTGAAGCTTTCTTT.